This T cell receptor (beta chain) is from a study of blood T cell repertoires in COVID-19. Sequenced by immunoSEQ multiplex PCR; TCRdb stores in-frame clones only, minus some. The table records some 39,000 clones, roughly 77% of them present only once. V dropped 8 bases and J dropped 6 bases, with 16 bases sitting between them. From germline, CDR1 is MNHEY and CDR2 SVGAGI. There are 13 residues in the CDR3. This TCR was sampled from a man at least 80 years old with acute or convalescent COVID-19. This chain joins TRBV6-5 and TRBJ1-1; possible D gene TRBD1, 5 bases. The material sequenced was peripheral blood. The CDR3, as DNA: TGTGCCAGCGGCCGGGGACTCACATCTGAAGCTTTCTTT. Translating it yields CASGRGLTSEAFF.